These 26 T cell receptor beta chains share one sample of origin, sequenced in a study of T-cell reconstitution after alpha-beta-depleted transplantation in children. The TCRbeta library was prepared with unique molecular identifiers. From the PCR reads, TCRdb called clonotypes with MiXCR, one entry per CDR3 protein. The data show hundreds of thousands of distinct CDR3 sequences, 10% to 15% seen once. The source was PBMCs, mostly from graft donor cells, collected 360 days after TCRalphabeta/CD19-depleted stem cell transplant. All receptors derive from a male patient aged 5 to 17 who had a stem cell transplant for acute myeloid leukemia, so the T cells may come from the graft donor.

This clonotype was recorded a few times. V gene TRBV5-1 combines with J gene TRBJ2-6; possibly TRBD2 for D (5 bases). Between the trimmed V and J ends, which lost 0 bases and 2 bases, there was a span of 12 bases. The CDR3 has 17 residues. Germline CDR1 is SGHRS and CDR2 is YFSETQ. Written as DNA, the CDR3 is TGCGCCAGCAGCTTGGTTCCACCGAGGGCTGGGGCCAACGTCCTGACTTTC. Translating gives CASSLVPPRAGANVLTF. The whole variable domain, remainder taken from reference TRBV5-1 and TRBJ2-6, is KAGVTQTPRYLIKTRGQQVTLSCSPISGHRSVSWYQQTPGQGLQFLFEYFSETQRNKGNFPGRFSGRQFSNSRSEMNVSTLELGDSALYLCASSLVPPRAGANVLTFGAGSRLTVL.

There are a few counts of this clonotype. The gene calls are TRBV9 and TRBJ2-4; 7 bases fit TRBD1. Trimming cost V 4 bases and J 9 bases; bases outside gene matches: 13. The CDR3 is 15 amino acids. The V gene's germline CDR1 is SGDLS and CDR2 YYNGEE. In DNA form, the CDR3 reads TGTGCCAGCAGCCCATGGGGACAGCGAAGGATCATTCAGTACTTC. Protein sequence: CASSPWGQRRIIQYF.

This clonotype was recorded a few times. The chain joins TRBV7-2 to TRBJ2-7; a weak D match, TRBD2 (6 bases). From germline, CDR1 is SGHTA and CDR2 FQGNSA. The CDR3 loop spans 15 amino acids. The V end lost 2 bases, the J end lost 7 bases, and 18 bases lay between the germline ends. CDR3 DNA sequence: TGTGCCAGCAGCTTACCCACTGCGGGCGGGGATGAGCAGTACTTC. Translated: CASSLPTAGGDEQYF.

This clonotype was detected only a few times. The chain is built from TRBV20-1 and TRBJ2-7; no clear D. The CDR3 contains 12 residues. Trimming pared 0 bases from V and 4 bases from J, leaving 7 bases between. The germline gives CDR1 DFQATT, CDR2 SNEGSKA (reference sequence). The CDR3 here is CSARDLTYEQYF. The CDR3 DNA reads TGCAGTGCTAGAGATTTGACTTACGAGCAGTACTTC.

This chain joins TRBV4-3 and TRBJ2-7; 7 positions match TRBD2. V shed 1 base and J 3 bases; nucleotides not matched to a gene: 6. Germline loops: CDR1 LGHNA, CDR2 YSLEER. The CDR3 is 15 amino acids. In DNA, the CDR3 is TGCGCCAGCAGCCAAGGGGAGGGGATTATCTACGAGCAGTACTTC. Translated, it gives CASSQGEGIIYEQYF.

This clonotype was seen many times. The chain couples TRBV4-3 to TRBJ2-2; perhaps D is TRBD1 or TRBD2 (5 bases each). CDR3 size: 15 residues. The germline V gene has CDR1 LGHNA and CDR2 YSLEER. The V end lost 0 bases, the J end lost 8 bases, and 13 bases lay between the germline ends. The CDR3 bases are TGCGCCAGCAGCCAAGATGAGGGGCCGTGGGGGGAGCTGTTTTTT. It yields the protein CASSQDEGPWGELFF.

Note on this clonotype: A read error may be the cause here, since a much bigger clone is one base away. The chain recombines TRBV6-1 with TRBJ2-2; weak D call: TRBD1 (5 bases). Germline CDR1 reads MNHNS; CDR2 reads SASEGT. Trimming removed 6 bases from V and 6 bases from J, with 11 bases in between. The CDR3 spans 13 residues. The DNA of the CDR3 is TGTGCCAGCAGCCTCCCAGGGTCCGGGGAGCTGTTTTTT. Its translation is CASSLPGSGELFF.

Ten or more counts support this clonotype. DNA for the CDR3: TGTGCCAGCAGTTTATTCAGGGCGAACACTGAAGCTTTCTTT. This codes for CASSLFRANTEAFF. The chain recombines TRBV28 with TRBJ1-1; D may be TRBD1 (5 bases). The V gene's germline CDR1 is MDHEN and CDR2 SYDVKM. Trimming pared 1 base from V and 1 base from J, leaving 7 bases between. This CDR3 has 14 amino acids. The full variable domain, in which reference TRBV28 and TRBJ1-1 provide the parts outside the CDR3, is DVKVTQSSRYLVKRTGEKVFLECVQDMDHENMFWYRQDPGLGLRLIYFSYDVKMKEKGDIPEGYSVSREKKERFSLILESASTNQTSMYLCASSLFRANTEAFFGQGTRLTVV.

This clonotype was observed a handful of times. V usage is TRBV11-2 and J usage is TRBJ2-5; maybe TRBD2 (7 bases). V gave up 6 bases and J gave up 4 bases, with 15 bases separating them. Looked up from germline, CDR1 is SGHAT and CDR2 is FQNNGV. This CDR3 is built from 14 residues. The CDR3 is CASSLQGRGETQYF. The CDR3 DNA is TGTGCCAGCAGTCTTCAGGGGAGGGGAGAGACCCAGTACTTC.

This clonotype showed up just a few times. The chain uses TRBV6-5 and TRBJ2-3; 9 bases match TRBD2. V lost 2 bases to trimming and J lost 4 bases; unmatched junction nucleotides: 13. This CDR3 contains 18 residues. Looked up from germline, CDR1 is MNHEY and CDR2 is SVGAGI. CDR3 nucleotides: TGTGCCAGCAGTTACGGCTCCCTCGCGGGAGGGTGGGCAGATACGCAGTATTTT. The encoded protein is CASSYGSLAGGWADTQYF.

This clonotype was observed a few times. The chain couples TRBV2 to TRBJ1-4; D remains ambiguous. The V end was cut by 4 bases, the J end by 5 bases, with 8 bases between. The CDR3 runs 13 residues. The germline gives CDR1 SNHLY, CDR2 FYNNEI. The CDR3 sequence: CASSAGVNEKLFF. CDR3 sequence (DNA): TGTGCCAGCAGTGCCGGAGTGAATGAAAAACTGTTTTTT. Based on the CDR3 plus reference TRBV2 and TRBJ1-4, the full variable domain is EPEVTQTPSHQVTQMGQEVILRCVPISNHLYFYWYRQILGQKVEFLVSFYNNEISEKSEIFDDQFSVERPDGSNFTLKIRSTKLEDSAMYFCASSAGVNEKLFFGSGTQLSVL.

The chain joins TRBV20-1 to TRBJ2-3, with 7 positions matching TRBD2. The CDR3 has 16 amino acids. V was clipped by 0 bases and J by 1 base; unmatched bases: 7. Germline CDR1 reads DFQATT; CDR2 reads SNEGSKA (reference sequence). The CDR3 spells CSARDPSGMGTDTQYF. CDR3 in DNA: TGCAGTGCTAGAGATCCCAGCGGGATGGGCACAGATACGCAGTATTTT.

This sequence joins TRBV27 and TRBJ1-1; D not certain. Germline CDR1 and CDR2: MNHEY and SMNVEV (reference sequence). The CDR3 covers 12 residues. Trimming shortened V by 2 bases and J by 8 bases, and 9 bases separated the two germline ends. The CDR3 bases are TGTGCCAGCAGTTTAACCGGAGGGGAAGCTTTCTTT. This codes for CASSLTGGEAFF.

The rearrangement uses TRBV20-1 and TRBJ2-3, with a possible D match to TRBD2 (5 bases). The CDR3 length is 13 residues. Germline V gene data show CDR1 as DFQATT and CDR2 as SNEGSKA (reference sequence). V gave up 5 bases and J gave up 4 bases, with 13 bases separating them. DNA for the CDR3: TGCAGTGCTCCCTTAAAACTAGCAGATACGCAGTATTTT. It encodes CSAPLKLADTQYF.

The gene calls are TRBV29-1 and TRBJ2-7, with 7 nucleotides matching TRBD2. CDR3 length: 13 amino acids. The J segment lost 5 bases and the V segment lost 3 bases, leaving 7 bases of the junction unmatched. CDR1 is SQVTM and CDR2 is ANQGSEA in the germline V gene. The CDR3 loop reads CSVEYGRSHEQYF. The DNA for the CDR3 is TGCAGCGTTGAGTACGGGAGGTCCCACGAGCAGTACTTC.

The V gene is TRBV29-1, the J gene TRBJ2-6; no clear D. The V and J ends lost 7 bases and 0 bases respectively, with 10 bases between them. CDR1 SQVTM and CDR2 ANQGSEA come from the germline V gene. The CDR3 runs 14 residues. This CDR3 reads CSAERASGANVLTF. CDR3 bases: TGCAGCGCGGAAAGGGCCTCTGGGGCCAACGTCCTGACTTTC.

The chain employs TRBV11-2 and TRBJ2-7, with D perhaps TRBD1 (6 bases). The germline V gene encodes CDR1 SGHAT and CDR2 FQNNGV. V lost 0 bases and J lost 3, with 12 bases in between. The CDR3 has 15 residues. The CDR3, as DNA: TGTGCCAGCAGCTTAGAAGGCAACAGGGACTACGAGCAGTACTTC. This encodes CASSLEGNRDYEQYF.

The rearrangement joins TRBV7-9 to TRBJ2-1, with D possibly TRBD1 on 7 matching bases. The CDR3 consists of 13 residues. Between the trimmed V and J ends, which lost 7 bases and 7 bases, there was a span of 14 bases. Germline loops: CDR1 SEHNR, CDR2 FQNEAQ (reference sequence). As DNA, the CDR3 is TGTGCCAGCAACGGAGGGGGCAGGAATGAGCAGTTCTTC. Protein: CASNGGGRNEQFF.

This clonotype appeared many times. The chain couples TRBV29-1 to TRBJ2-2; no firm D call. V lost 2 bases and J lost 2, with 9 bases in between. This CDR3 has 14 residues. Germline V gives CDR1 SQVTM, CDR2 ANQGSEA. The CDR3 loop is CSVERKINTGELFF. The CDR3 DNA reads TGCAGCGTTGAACGCAAGATAAACACCGGGGAGCTGTTTTTT.

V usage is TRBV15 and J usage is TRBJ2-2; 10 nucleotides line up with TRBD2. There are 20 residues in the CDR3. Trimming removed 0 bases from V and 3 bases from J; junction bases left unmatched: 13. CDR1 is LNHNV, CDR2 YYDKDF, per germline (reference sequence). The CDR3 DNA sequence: TGTGCCACCAGCAGAGATCCGAGTACGCTAGCGGGAGTCTACACCGGGGAGCTGTTTTTT. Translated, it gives CATSRDPSTLAGVYTGELFF.

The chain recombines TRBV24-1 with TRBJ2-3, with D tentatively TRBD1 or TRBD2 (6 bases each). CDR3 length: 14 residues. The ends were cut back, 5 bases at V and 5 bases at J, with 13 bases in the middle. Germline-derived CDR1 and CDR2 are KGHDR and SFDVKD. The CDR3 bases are TGTGCCACCAGTGTTCCGGGGGCCGGAGATACGCAGTATTTT. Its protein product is CATSVPGAGDTQYF.

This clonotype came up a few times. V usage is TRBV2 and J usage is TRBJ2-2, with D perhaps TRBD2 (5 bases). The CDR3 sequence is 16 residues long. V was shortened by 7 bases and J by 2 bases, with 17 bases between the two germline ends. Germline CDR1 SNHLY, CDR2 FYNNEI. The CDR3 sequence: CASTEMADSNTGELFF. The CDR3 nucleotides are TGTGCCAGCACCGAAATGGCGGACTCAAACACCGGGGAGCTGTTTTTT.

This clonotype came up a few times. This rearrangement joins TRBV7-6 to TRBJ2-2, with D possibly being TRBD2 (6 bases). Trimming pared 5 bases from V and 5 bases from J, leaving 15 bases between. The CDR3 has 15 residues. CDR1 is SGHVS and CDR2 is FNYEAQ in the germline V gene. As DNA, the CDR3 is TGTGCCAGCAGCCATGACGGCGGGGAAACCGGGGAGCTGTTTTTT. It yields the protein CASSHDGGETGELFF.

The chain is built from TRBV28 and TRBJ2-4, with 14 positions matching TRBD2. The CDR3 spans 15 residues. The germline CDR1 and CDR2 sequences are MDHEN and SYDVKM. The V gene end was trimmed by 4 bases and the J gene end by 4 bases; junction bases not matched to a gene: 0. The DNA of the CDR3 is TGTGCCAGCAGTTGGACTAGCGGGGGGAAAAACATTCAGTACTTC. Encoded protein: CASSWTSGGKNIQYF.

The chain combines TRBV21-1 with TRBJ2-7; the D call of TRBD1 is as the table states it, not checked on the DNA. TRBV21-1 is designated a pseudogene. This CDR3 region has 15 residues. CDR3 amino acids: CASSKGTGGGGEQYF. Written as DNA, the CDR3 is TGTGCCAGCAGCAAAGGGACAGGGGGAGGCGGCGAGCAGTACTTC.

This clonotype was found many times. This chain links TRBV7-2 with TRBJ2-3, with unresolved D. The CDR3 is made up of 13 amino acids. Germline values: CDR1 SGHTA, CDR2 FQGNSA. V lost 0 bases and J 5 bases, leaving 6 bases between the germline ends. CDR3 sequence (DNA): TGTGCCAGCAGCTTAGCGCTAGGAGATACGCAGTATTTT. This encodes CASSLALGDTQYF.